The clone carrying this TCR beta chain was found a few times. The antigen remains unidentified. A junction end diverges from the germline sequence, so it may reflect a read error. TCRdb fed the 5' RACE reads into MiXCR, producing one record per CDR3 protein. The data show about 360,000 distinct CDR3 sequences, around 20% seen once. This sample is drawn from a study of CD8 T cells in ankylosing spondylitis. The study's findings and limits: Blood from ankylosing spondylitis patients appeared to carry a characteristic roughly eight-variant TCR beta motif. Significant enrichment of disease-linked clones was reported in matched ankylosing spondylitis synovial fluid.

Germline CDR1 SGHAT, CDR2 FQNNGV. CDR3 size: 13 residues. V is TRBV11-2 and J is TRBJ1-5, with unresolved D. The origin of this receptor is a male donor with ankylosing spondylitis or in good health (not recorded which). Source material: blood, either unsorted or a sorted T cell fraction (not recorded which). DNA of the CDR3: TGTGCCAGCAGCTTAGTTAGCAATCGGCCCCAGCATTTT. Its protein is CASSLVSNRPQHF.